The rows below give T cell receptor beta chains drawn from one sample of a study of T cell responses to AZD1222 COVID-19 vaccine. Some clones are missing from TCRdb's copy, which holds only in-frame ones; the method was immunoSEQ multiplex PCR. The sample includes some 150,000 clones, roughly 90% seen only once; the top ten take approximately 20%. The material was peripheral blood, obtained on day 0 of AZD1222 vaccination. Source of these receptors: an adult in good health. The conserved cysteine and the conserved F or W are not part of the CDR3 here. Size values are once, few and many counts, or a class for expanded clones, and some rows have none.

j_gene: TRBJ2-5
abundance: .
v_gene: TRBV10-3
CDR3aa: AISEQETQY

j_gene: TRBJ2-7
abundance: .
v_gene: TRBV10-1
CDR3aa: ASSEASGRGYEQY

j_gene: TRBJ2-5
abundance: .
v_gene: TRBV5-1
CDR3aa: ASSLANSGGAETQY

j_gene: TRBJ1-5
abundance: .
v_gene: TRBV28
CDR3aa: ASSDSGVQPQH

j_gene: TRBJ1-2
abundance: .
v_gene: TRBV28
CDR3aa: ASSLPGGTYGYT

j_gene: TRBJ1-1
abundance: .
v_gene: TRBV5-1
CDR3aa: ASSLEQNTEAF

j_gene: TRBJ2-3
abundance: .
v_gene: TRBV5-1
CDR3aa: ASSSFPGQGATDTQY

j_gene: TRBJ1-4
abundance: .
v_gene: TRBV12-2
CDR3aa: ASRLPAPGPWGEKLF

j_gene: TRBJ2-3
abundance: .
v_gene: TRBV18
CDR3aa: ASSPNTDTQY

j_gene: TRBJ2-3
abundance: .
v_gene: TRBV7-3
CDR3aa: ASSLWGAEDTQY

j_gene: TRBJ2-1
abundance: .
v_gene: TRBV3-1/TRBV3-2
CDR3aa: ASSQGGPVSNEQF

j_gene: TRBJ1-6
abundance: .
v_gene: TRBV27
CDR3aa: ASSWPGGSPLH

j_gene: TRBJ2-5
abundance: once
v_gene: TRBV18
CDR3aa: ASSITSGGTQETQY

j_gene: TRBJ2-2
abundance: .
v_gene: TRBV18
CDR3aa: ASSPPGQRSTGELF

j_gene: TRBJ1-5
abundance: .
v_gene: TRBV30
CDR3aa: AWRLPGSNQPQH

j_gene: TRBJ1-1
abundance: .
v_gene: TRBV23-1
CDR3aa: ASSQSKAF

j_gene: TRBJ2-3
abundance: .
v_gene: TRBV5-1
CDR3aa: ASSLGGLVADTQY

j_gene: TRBJ2-1
abundance: .
v_gene: TRBV20-1
CDR3aa: SARVYNEQF

j_gene: TRBJ1-1
abundance: .
v_gene: TRBV7-3
CDR3aa: ASSTTGNTEAF

j_gene: TRBJ2-1
abundance: .
v_gene: TRBV7-2
CDR3aa: ASSLGEWTEQF

j_gene: TRBJ2-5
abundance: .
v_gene: TRBV4-3
CDR3aa: ASSQDRGVETQY

j_gene: TRBJ2-2
abundance: .
v_gene: TRBV10-3
CDR3aa: ATTLTGVNTGELF

j_gene: TRBJ1-4
abundance: .
v_gene: TRBV9
CDR3aa: ASSYGRGTTNEKLF

j_gene: TRBJ2-7
abundance: .
v_gene: TRBV27
CDR3aa: ASSLERGSSYEQY

j_gene: TRBJ1-5
abundance: .
v_gene: TRBV6-2/TRBV6-3
CDR3aa: ASSYGEYSNQPQH

j_gene: TRBJ2-3
abundance: .
v_gene: TRBV30
CDR3aa: AWSKRRGDTQY

j_gene: TRBJ2-7
abundance: .
v_gene: TRBV3-1/TRBV3-2
CDR3aa: ASSQDPAGGYEQY

j_gene: TRBJ2-1
abundance: .
v_gene: TRBV6-4
CDR3aa: ASSDGTSGGREQF

j_gene: TRBJ2-3
abundance: .
v_gene: TRBV24-1
CDR3aa: ATSDSGQWDTQY

j_gene: TRBJ2-1
abundance: .
v_gene: TRBV7-2
CDR3aa: ASSPEGTSGIKNEQF

j_gene: TRBJ1-1
abundance: once
v_gene: TRBV15
CDR3aa: ATTTRQTTEAF

j_gene: TRBJ1-5
abundance: .
v_gene: TRBV4-1
CDR3aa: ASSQVGTGKVHQPQH

j_gene: TRBJ1-5
abundance: .
v_gene: TRBV5-1
CDR3aa: ASSLGQRNSNQPQH

j_gene: TRBJ1-5
abundance: .
v_gene: TRBV2
CDR3aa: ASKVPGSNFNQPQH

j_gene: TRBJ2-7
abundance: .
v_gene: TRBV5-1
CDR3aa: ASTPLGHSYEQY

j_gene: TRBJ2-7
abundance: .
v_gene: TRBV9
CDR3aa: ASSFFRDATYEQY

j_gene: TRBJ1-1
abundance: .
v_gene: TRBV7-9
CDR3aa: ASSLGNGGAGAF

j_gene: TRBJ2-7
abundance: few
v_gene: TRBV7-9
CDR3aa: ASSPRGGEGIEQY

j_gene: TRBJ2-2
abundance: .
v_gene: TRBV7-9
CDR3aa: ASSPATNTGELF

j_gene: TRBJ1-2
abundance: once
v_gene: TRBV5-1
CDR3aa: ASSFAGDYGYT

j_gene: TRBJ1-5
abundance: .
v_gene: TRBV3-1/TRBV3-2
CDR3aa: ASSSGTANQPQH

j_gene: TRBJ1-3
abundance: .
v_gene: TRBV9
CDR3aa: ASSLDTGPGNTIY

j_gene: TRBJ2-1
abundance: .
v_gene: TRBV3-1/TRBV3-2
CDR3aa: ASSQDRGSTYNEQF

j_gene: TRBJ1-6
abundance: .
v_gene: TRBV7-8
CDR3aa: ASSPGGRVGSYNSPLH

j_gene: TRBJ2-1
abundance: few
v_gene: TRBV28
CDR3aa: ASTTSPGFNEQF

j_gene: TRBJ1-2
abundance: .
v_gene: TRBV3-1/TRBV3-2
CDR3aa: ASSQAATQGYT

j_gene: TRBJ1-1
abundance: .
v_gene: TRBV11-2
CDR3aa: ASSLGDRGAF

j_gene: TRBJ2-7
abundance: .
v_gene: TRBV19
CDR3aa: ASSIDPGQPYEQY

j_gene: TRBJ2-1
abundance: .
v_gene: TRBV4-1
CDR3aa: ASSLLGQTSGEYNEQF

j_gene: TRBJ2-7
abundance: .
v_gene: TRBV2
CDR3aa: ASSEGRGNYEQY

j_gene: TRBJ2-3
abundance: .
v_gene: TRBV5-1
CDR3aa: ASSWGASTDTQY

j_gene: TRBJ2-2
abundance: .
v_gene: TRBV10-1
CDR3aa: ASSESRPGRTGELF

j_gene: TRBJ1-4
abundance: .
v_gene: TRBV30
CDR3aa: AWGSGLPNEKLF

j_gene: TRBJ2-5
abundance: .
v_gene: TRBV3-1/TRBV3-2
CDR3aa: ASSRGLAAQETQY